These T cell receptor beta chains were read from a single sample in a study of shared clonotypes between healthy human individuals. Sequencing used immunoSEQ multiplex PCR; TCRdb keeps in-frame clones, though not all of them. The repertoire holds millions of clones, with approximately 94% as singletons. The source material was naive CD8+ T cells sorted from blood. All receptors come from a young man in good health. Each CDR3 is given with its conserved first and last residue. Fields, in order: CDR3 protein, CDR3 DNA, clone size, D gene, V gene, J gene. A D gene is named only where the DNA matches it firmly. Only some rows state a clone size, as once, few, many or a class for expanded clones.

CDR3aa: CASNPSGGGETQYF
CDR3nt: TGTGCCAGCAACCCCAGCGGGGGAGGAGAGACCCAGTACTTC
abundance: once
d_gene: TRBD2
v_gene: TRBV2
j_gene: TRBJ2-5

CDR3aa: CASSWSVNTGELFF
CDR3nt: TGTGCCAGCAGTTGGAGTGTGAACACCGGGGAGCTGTTTTTT
abundance: -
d_gene: -
v_gene: TRBV28
j_gene: TRBJ2-2

CDR3aa: CAWGEENRPTEAFF
CDR3nt: TGTGCCTGGGGCGAAGAAAACAGGCCTACTGAAGCTTTCTTT
abundance: -
d_gene: -
v_gene: TRBV30
j_gene: TRBJ1-1

CDR3aa: CASSLAFGPPNEKLFF
CDR3nt: TGTGCCAGCAGTTTGGCATTTGGACCCCCTAATGAAAAACTGTTTTTT
abundance: -
d_gene: -
v_gene: TRBV27
j_gene: TRBJ1-4

CDR3aa: CASRGGFSNQPQHF
CDR3nt: TGTGCCAGTAGAGGGGGTTTTAGCAATCAGCCCCAGCATTTT
abundance: -
d_gene: -
v_gene: TRBV6-5
j_gene: TRBJ1-5

CDR3aa: CASSWSRDKGTDTQYF
CDR3nt: TGTGCCAGCAGCTGGAGTCGAGACAAGGGCACAGATACGCAGTATTTT
abundance: -
d_gene: -
v_gene: TRBV7-9
j_gene: TRBJ2-3

CDR3aa: CASRGGEDYQETQYF
CDR3nt: TGTGCCAGCAGGGGAGGGGAGGACTACCAAGAGACCCAGTACTTC
abundance: -
d_gene: TRBD2
v_gene: TRBV2
j_gene: TRBJ2-5

CDR3aa: CASSTSGSGTGELFF
CDR3nt: TGTGCCAGCAGCACTAGCGGGAGTGGTACCGGGGAGCTGTTTTTT
abundance: -
d_gene: TRBD2
v_gene: TRBV5-5
j_gene: TRBJ2-2

CDR3aa: CASVQAGLYGYTF
CDR3nt: TGTGCCAGCGTACAGGCAGGACTCTATGGCTACACCTTC
abundance: -
d_gene: -
v_gene: TRBV2
j_gene: TRBJ1-2

CDR3aa: CASSQAGGLDTEAFF
CDR3nt: TGCGCCAGCAGCCAAGCGGGGGGGTTGGACACTGAAGCTTTCTTT
abundance: -
d_gene: -
v_gene: TRBV4-1
j_gene: TRBJ1-1

CDR3aa: CASSGHGGYNEQFF
CDR3nt: TGTGCCAGCAGCGGACACGGGGGCTACAATGAGCAGTTCTTC
abundance: -
d_gene: -
v_gene: TRBV27
j_gene: TRBJ2-1

CDR3aa: CASSPGGDYEQYF
CDR3nt: TGTGCCAGCAGCCCCGGGGGAGACTACGAGCAGTACTTC
abundance: few
d_gene: -
v_gene: TRBV5-4
j_gene: TRBJ2-7

CDR3aa: CASSVGKGQASFYGYTF
CDR3nt: TGTGCCAGCAGCGTAGGTAAAGGACAGGCTTCCTTCTATGGCTACACCTTC
abundance: -
d_gene: TRBD1
v_gene: TRBV9
j_gene: TRBJ1-2

CDR3aa: CAWSVVQGATQYF
CDR3nt: TGTGCCTGGAGTGTAGTACAGGGAGCCACTCAGTACTTC
abundance: -
d_gene: -
v_gene: TRBV30
j_gene: TRBJ2-7

CDR3aa: CASSGQGEFYNEQFF
CDR3nt: TGTGCCAGCAGCGGACAGGGTGAATTCTACAATGAGCAGTTCTTC
abundance: -
d_gene: TRBD1
v_gene: TRBV9
j_gene: TRBJ2-1

CDR3aa: CASSLATGTSTEAFF
CDR3nt: TGTGCCAGCAGCTTAGCCACAGGGACAAGCACTGAAGCTTTCTTT
abundance: -
d_gene: -
v_gene: TRBV7-9
j_gene: TRBJ1-1

CDR3aa: CASSGTGQGMGKLFF
CDR3nt: TGTGCCAGCAGTGGTACGGGACAGGGGATGGGAAAACTGTTTTTT
abundance: -
d_gene: TRBD1
v_gene: TRBV27
j_gene: TRBJ1-4

CDR3aa: CASSLSLAGAEAGELFF
CDR3nt: TGTGCCAGCAGCTTAAGCCTAGCGGGAGCCGAGGCCGGGGAGCTGTTTTTT
abundance: -
d_gene: TRBD2
v_gene: TRBV5-4
j_gene: TRBJ2-2

CDR3aa: CASSQLGNTEAFF
CDR3nt: TGTGCCAGTAGTCAGTTGGGGAACACTGAAGCTTTCTTT
abundance: -
d_gene: -
v_gene: TRBV19
j_gene: TRBJ1-1

CDR3aa: CASSLGGQSTDTQYF
CDR3nt: TGTGCCAGCAGCTTAGGGGGCCAGAGCACAGATACGCAGTATTTT
abundance: -
d_gene: -
v_gene: TRBV7-6
j_gene: TRBJ2-3

CDR3aa: CASSEYAGGRDEQFF
CDR3nt: TGTGCCAGCAGTGAATATGCGGGAGGGAGGGATGAGCAGTTCTTC
abundance: -
d_gene: TRBD2
v_gene: TRBV25-1
j_gene: TRBJ2-1

CDR3aa: CASSSTGGDEKLFF
CDR3nt: TGCGCCAGCAGCTCGACAGGGGGCGATGAAAAACTGTTTTTT
abundance: -
d_gene: TRBD1
v_gene: TRBV5-1
j_gene: TRBJ1-4

CDR3aa: CASSRQNNYGYTF
CDR3nt: TGTGCCAGCAGCCGACAGAATAACTATGGCTACACCTTC
abundance: -
d_gene: -
v_gene: TRBV7-9
j_gene: TRBJ1-2

CDR3aa: CASRPETGTVWEQYF
CDR3nt: TGTGCCAGCAGGCCTGAAACAGGGACGGTGTGGGAGCAGTACTTC
abundance: -
d_gene: -
v_gene: TRBV6-5
j_gene: TRBJ2-7

CDR3aa: CASSPGTGVGNEQFF
CDR3nt: TGTGCCAGCAGTCCCGGGACAGGGGTCGGCAATGAGCAGTTCTTC
abundance: -
d_gene: TRBD1
v_gene: TRBV28
j_gene: TRBJ2-1

CDR3aa: CASSVGGSGAYEQYF
CDR3nt: TGTGCCAGCAGCGTAGGTGGTAGCGGGGCCTACGAGCAGTACTTC
abundance: -
d_gene: TRBD2
v_gene: TRBV9
j_gene: TRBJ2-7

CDR3aa: CASSLATWGTGNTIYF
CDR3nt: TGTGCCAGCAGCTTAGCGACGTGGGGAACTGGAAACACCATATATTTT
abundance: -
d_gene: -
v_gene: TRBV7-8
j_gene: TRBJ1-3

CDR3aa: CASRGTGEVNEQFF
CDR3nt: TGTGCCAGCAGGGGGACAGGGGAGGTCAATGAGCAGTTCTTC
abundance: -
d_gene: TRBD1
v_gene: TRBV2
j_gene: TRBJ2-1

CDR3aa: CATRQGSSNQPQHF
CDR3nt: TGTGCCACCCGGCAGGGGTCGAGCAATCAGCCCCAGCATTTT
abundance: -
d_gene: -
v_gene: TRBV27
j_gene: TRBJ1-5

CDR3aa: CASSYDSLGNEQFF
CDR3nt: TGTGCCAGCAGTTACGACAGTTTGGGAAATGAGCAGTTCTTC
abundance: -
d_gene: -
v_gene: TRBV6-5
j_gene: TRBJ2-1

CDR3aa: CASMVTSGNNNEQFF
CDR3nt: TGCGCCAGCATGGTCACTAGCGGTAATAACAATGAGCAGTTCTTC
abundance: -
d_gene: TRBD2
v_gene: TRBV5-1
j_gene: TRBJ2-1

CDR3aa: CAISELGGGNSYEQYF
CDR3nt: TGTGCCATCAGTGAGTTGGGCGGGGGGAACTCCTACGAGCAGTACTTC
abundance: -
d_gene: TRBD2
v_gene: TRBV10-3
j_gene: TRBJ2-7

CDR3aa: CASSQSGTSYNEQFF
CDR3nt: TGTGCCAGCAGCCAATCCGGGACTAGCTATAATGAGCAGTTCTTC
abundance: -
d_gene: TRBD2
v_gene: TRBV27
j_gene: TRBJ2-1

CDR3aa: CATSPAASSSSYEQYF
CDR3nt: TGCGCCACCTCCCCAGCGGCCAGTTCCAGCTCCTACGAGCAGTACTTC
abundance: -
d_gene: -
v_gene: TRBV5-1
j_gene: TRBJ2-7

CDR3aa: CASSSTGDTQYF
CDR3nt: TGTGCCAGCAGCTCGACGGGAGATACGCAGTATTTT
abundance: -
d_gene: -
v_gene: TRBV5-8
j_gene: TRBJ2-3

CDR3aa: CASSTGTGFYGYTF
CDR3nt: TGTGCCAGCAGCACCGGGACAGGATTCTATGGCTACACCTTC
abundance: -
d_gene: TRBD1
v_gene: TRBV11-2
j_gene: TRBJ1-2

CDR3aa: CASSFSGLSYNEQFF
CDR3nt: TGCGCCAGCAGCTTTAGCGGGCTCTCCTACAATGAGCAGTTCTTC
abundance: -
d_gene: TRBD2
v_gene: TRBV5-1
j_gene: TRBJ2-1

CDR3aa: CAWSGAGGGNQPQHF
CDR3nt: TGTGCCTGGAGTGGGGCAGGGGGAGGCAATCAGCCCCAGCATTTT
abundance: few
d_gene: TRBD1
v_gene: TRBV30
j_gene: TRBJ1-5

CDR3aa: CASSQQGVNSPLHF
CDR3nt: TGTGCCAGCAGTCAACAGGGTGTTAATTCACCCCTCCACTTT
abundance: -
d_gene: -
v_gene: TRBV11-2
j_gene: TRBJ1-6

CDR3aa: CASSDGLIGVDTQYF
CDR3nt: TGTGCCAGCAGTGATGGGTTAATTGGCGTAGATACGCAGTATTTT
abundance: -
d_gene: -
v_gene: TRBV2
j_gene: TRBJ2-3

CDR3aa: CASSADSEKLFF
CDR3nt: TGCGCCAGCAGCGCGGACAGTGAAAAACTGTTTTTT
abundance: -
d_gene: -
v_gene: TRBV5-1
j_gene: TRBJ1-4

CDR3aa: CASSFRARGNTEAFF
CDR3nt: TGTGCCAGCAGTTTCCGGGCCCGGGGGAACACTGAAGCTTTCTTT
abundance: -
d_gene: -
v_gene: TRBV6-5
j_gene: TRBJ1-1

CDR3aa: CASSLGELRETQYF
CDR3nt: TGTGCTAGCAGCTTGGGGGAGCTCCGAGAGACCCAGTACTTC
abundance: -
d_gene: -
v_gene: TRBV7-7
j_gene: TRBJ2-5